The 27 T cell receptor beta chains given below trace back to one sample, sequenced in a study of blood T cells in healthy people across ages (dated by TCRdb to the mid-2010s). Library method: 5' RACE. Sequencing used an Illumina HiSeq 2500. A second PCR of about 6 to 12 cycles was run with a J-beta primer mix and a sample-barcoded 5' primer. Starting from the raw public reads, TCRdb applied fastp trimming at Q25, assembled clones with MiXCR and retained in-frame beta chains. Rows with one shared CDR3 protein collapse into an entry with the most common genes and DNA. Here the sample has about 1.7 million distinct CDR3 sequences; 28% occur a single time. The ten largest make up around 7.7% of the sample. Material: blood. Receptor source: a woman in her thirties in good health.

In this sample, this clonotype turned up a few times. The V gene is TRBV10-3, the J gene TRBJ2-5, with 7 bases that match TRBD2. CDR3 length: 15 amino acids. With V trimmed by 2 bases and J by 2 bases, 5 bases remained unmatched. The germline V gene has CDR1 ENHRY and CDR2 SYGVKD. CDR3 sequence: CAISEPPGGQETQYF. As DNA, the CDR3 is TGTGCCATCAGTGAGCCCCCGGGGGGTCAAGAGACCCAGTACTTC.

J is TRBJ2-7 and V is TRBV4-1; 9 nucleotides align to TRBD2. The CDR3 has 17 amino acids. CDR1 is MGHRA and CDR2 is YSYEKL in the germline V gene. Trimming removed 1 base from V and 5 bases from J; junction bases left unmatched: 12. The CDR3 here is CASSQGPQRGAIHEQYF. The CDR3 nucleotides are TGCGCCAGCAGCCAAGGTCCCCAGCGGGGGGCGATCCACGAGCAGTACTTC.

This clonotype occurred a few times. The chain employs TRBV18 and TRBJ1-5; perhaps TRBD1 as D (6 bases). V was cut by 3 bases and J by 0 bases, with 12 bases left in between. The CDR3 contains 16 residues. Germline V lookup: CDR1 KGHSH, CDR2 LQKENI. In DNA form, the CDR3 reads TGTGCCAGCTCACCGGACAGTACTCATAGCAATCAGCCCCAGCATTTT. It encodes CASSPDSTHSNQPQHF.

The chain uses TRBV9 and TRBJ1-1, with D unclear. V shed 5 bases and J shed 5 bases, with 13 bases lying between them. This CDR3 comprises 13 residues. CDR1 and CDR2 (germline): SGDLS, YYNGEE. This CDR3 reads CASRAEGRTEAFF. The CDR3 bases are TGTGCCAGCAGGGCCGAAGGGAGGACTGAAGCTTTCTTT. Supplemented by reference TRBV9 and TRBJ1-1, the full variable domain reads DSGVTQTPKHLITATGQRVTLRCSPRSGDLSVYWYQQSLDQGLQFLIQYYNGEERAKGNILERFSAQQFPDLHSELNLSSLELGDSALYFCASRAEGRTEAFFGQGTRLTVV.

This chain links TRBV5-5 with TRBJ2-7; maybe TRBD1 (6 bases). There are 14 residues in the CDR3. The germline gives CDR1 SGHKS, CDR2 YYEKEE (reference sequence). Trimming pared 4 bases from V and 0 bases from J, leaving 11 bases between. The CDR3 nucleotides are TGTGCCAGCAGCACCCAGGACAGCTCCTACGAGCAGTACTTC. Its translation is CASSTQDSSYEQYF.

The genes are TRBV2 and TRBJ2-5; D remains unclear. Germline lookup yields CDR1 SNHLY and CDR2 FYNNEI. V was shortened by 7 bases and J by 1 base, with 13 bases between the two germline ends. This CDR3 has 14 amino acids. The CDR3 loop reads CASTHRRCQETQYF. The CDR3 DNA is TGTGCCAGCACCCACCGGCGGTGCCAAGAGACCCAGTACTTC. The full variable domain, rest sourced from reference TRBV2 and TRBJ2-5, is EPEVTQTPSHQVTQMGQEVILRCVPISNHLYFYWYRQILGQKVEFLVSFYNNEISEKSEIFDDQFSVERPDGSNFTLKIRSTKLEDSAMYFCASTHRRCQETQYFGPGTRLLVL.

The rearrangement links TRBV5-1 to TRBJ2-1; 11 nucleotides agree with TRBD2. CDR3 length: 15 amino acids. V lost 2 bases to trimming and J lost 7 bases; unmatched junction nucleotides: 5. Germline CDR1 SGHRS, CDR2 YFSETQ. The CDR3 DNA sequence: TGCGCCAGCAGCTTTCGACTAGCGGGAAGGAATGAGCAGTTCTTC. Translating it yields CASSFRLAGRNEQFF.

This clonotype appeared once. A read error is possible here, since a much larger clone lies one base away. This rearrangement joins TRBV4-1 to TRBJ1-5; TRBD1 might be the D (5 bases). The germline CDR1 and CDR2 sequences are MGHRA and YSYEKL. The CDR3 contains 13 residues. V was cut by 2 bases and J by 6 bases, with 8 bases left in between. In DNA, the CDR3 is TGCGCCAGCAGCCAACGACAGCCTCAGCCCCAGCATTTT. Amino acids: CASSQRQPQPQHF.

The chain joins TRBV20-1 to TRBJ1-2, with 12 bases that match TRBD1. The CDR3 is made up of 15 amino acids. Trimming removed 3 bases from V and 4 bases from J; junction bases left unmatched: 6. Germline V CDR1 and CDR2: DFQATT, SNEGSKA (reference sequence). CDR3 in DNA: TGCAGTGCTAGCCCGGGACAGGGGGCGGCCTATGGCTACACCTTC. Translated: CSASPGQGAAYGYTF.

The table lists this clonotype with a few counts. The chain joins TRBV7-2 to TRBJ2-3; 8 positions agree with TRBD2. Germline-derived CDR1 and CDR2 are SGHTA and FQGNSA. Trimming removed 9 bases from V and 2 bases from J; junction bases left unmatched: 10. This CDR3 is built from 15 residues. The chain's CDR3 is CARQTASGSTDTQYF. In DNA, the CDR3 is TGTGCCAGACAAACGGCTAGCGGGTCCACAGATACGCAGTATTTT.

The chain has TRBV27 and TRBJ1-6; D unclear. The CDR3 totals 14 residues. From germline, CDR1 is MNHEY and CDR2 SMNVEV (reference sequence). V was clipped by 3 bases and J by 4 bases, with 7 bases between them. The CDR3 DNA sequence: TGTGCCAGCAGTTTGGGCTGGTATAATTCACCCCTCCACTTT. Protein sequence: CASSLGWYNSPLHF.

Points on this clonotype: One end of the junction does not line up with germline, which may come from a read error. The chain employs TRBV20-1 and TRBJ2-5, with 10 bases matching TRBD2. Germline V CDR1 and CDR2: DFQATT, SNEGSKA (reference sequence). This CDR3 has 15 residues. Here the CDR3 DNA reads TGCGGTGCTACCCTAGCGGGGGAGGGGTGGGAGACCCAGTACTTC. As protein: CGATLAGEGWETQYF.

This chain connects TRBV20-1 to TRBJ2-1, with D unresolved. The V gene's germline CDR1 is DFQATT and CDR2 SNEGSKA (reference sequence). The CDR3 totals 11 residues. V was trimmed by 2 bases and J by 10 bases, leaving 9 bases between them. CDR3 residues: CSARTAYEQFF. The DNA for the CDR3 is TGCAGTGCTAGAACCGCCTACGAGCAGTTCTTC.

This chain joins TRBV3-1 and TRBJ2-1; D perhaps matches TRBD2 (7 bases). This CDR3 is built from 12 residues. Germline loops: CDR1 LGHDT, CDR2 YNNKEL (reference sequence). V lost 6 bases and J 7 bases, leaving 10 bases between the germline ends. CDR3 nucleotides: TGTGCCAGCAGGGGGGGGCCGAATGAGCAGTTCTTC. It specifies CASRGGPNEQFF.

The gene calls are TRBV6-5 and TRBJ1-5, with a possible D match to TRBD1 (5 bases). Trimming took off 5 bases at V and 4 bases at J, with 9 bases between the two ends. The CDR3 runs to 13 residues. The germline V gene has CDR1 MNHEY and CDR2 SVGAGI. For the CDR3, the DNA is TGTGCCAGCAGTCCCAGGGTGAATCAGCCCCAGCATTTT. The encoded protein is CASSPRVNQPQHF.

Ten or more counts support this clonotype. V gene TRBV29-1 combines with J gene TRBJ1-1; D gene unclear. From germline, CDR1 is SQVTM and CDR2 ANQGSEA. Trimming pared 3 bases from V and 4 bases from J, leaving 12 bases between. The CDR3 is 13 residues long. CDR3 DNA: TGCAGCGTTGATGGTCGGAGTAGCACTGAAGCTTTCTTT. It encodes CSVDGRSSTEAFF.

This chain uses TRBV11-2 with TRBJ2-2; tentative D call: TRBD2 (5 bases). This CDR3 is built from 15 residues. V lost 6 bases to trimming and J lost 3 bases, with 14 bases between them. In germline, CDR1 is SGHAT, CDR2 FQNNGV. CDR3 nucleotides: TGTGCCAGCAGTCCAATTACGGGGTACACCGGGGAGCTGTTTTTT. Protein product: CASSPITGYTGELFF.

V and J are TRBV7-3 and TRBJ1-1; no definite D call. This CDR3 has 13 amino acids. Trimming took 5 bases from V and 7 from J, leaving 14 bases between them. The V gene's germline CDR1 is SGHTA and CDR2 FQGTGA. The CDR3 reads CASSASGHLEAFF. The DNA for the CDR3 is TGTGCCAGCAGCGCTAGCGGCCACCTTGAAGCTTTCTTT.

The CDR3 nucleotides are TGTGCCAGCAGGCGGGGACAGGGTCGTGAGCAGCCCCAGCATTTT. It is translated as CASRRGQGREQPQHF. The J gene is TRBJ1-5, the V gene TRBV2; TRBD1 agrees at 9 bases. The CDR3 loop spans 15 amino acids. Per germline, CDR1 SNHLY and CDR2 FYNNEI. V shed 6 bases and J 7 bases; nucleotides not matched to a gene: 10.

This clonotype has at least ten counts. The chain carries TRBV6-2 or TRBV6-3 and TRBJ2-7; 7 bases agree with TRBD2. Trimming cost V 6 bases and J 0 bases; bases outside gene matches: 5. The CDR3 spans 14 residues. Germline loops: CDR1 MNHEY, CDR2 SVGEGT. The CDR3 protein is CASRTGGVSYEQYF. In nucleotides, the CDR3 is TGTGCCAGCAGGACGGGAGGCGTCTCCTACGAGCAGTACTTC.

This chain connects TRBV27 to TRBJ2-3, with D perhaps TRBD2 (6 bases). V was cut by 5 bases and J by 2 bases, with 14 bases left in between. This CDR3 has 15 amino acids. Looked up from germline, CDR1 is MNHEY and CDR2 is SMNVEV (reference sequence). The CDR3 loop is CASSPEAGFTDTQYF. The DNA of the CDR3 is TGTGCCAGCAGTCCGGAAGCGGGCTTCACAGATACGCAGTATTTT.

This clonotype is a singleton in its sample. The chain combines TRBV7-2 with TRBJ1-1; TRBD1 might be the D (5 bases). The CDR3 has 13 amino acids. Trimming shortened V by 5 bases and J by 11 bases, and 18 bases separated the two germline ends. Germline CDR1 is SGHTA and CDR2 is FQGNSA. Written as DNA, the CDR3 is TGTGCCAGCAGCCCACTAAGAGGGGACTGGGCTTTCTTT. As protein: CASSPLRGDWAFF. Together with reference TRBV7-2 and TRBJ1-1, the CDR3 gives the full variable domain: GAGVSQSPSNKVTEKGKDVELRCDPISGHTALYWYRQSLGQGLEFLIYFQGNSAPDKSGLPSDRFSAERTGGSVSTLTIQRTQQEDSAVYLCASSPLRGDWAFFGQGTRLTVV.

This clonotype was seen only a few times. The junction differs from germline at one of its ends, possibly a read error. This sequence joins TRBV6-2 or TRBV6-3 and TRBJ2-7, with 7 bases aligning to TRBD2. This CDR3 comprises 13 residues. CDR1 is MNHEY, CDR2 SVGEGT, per germline. CDR3 in amino acids: CASSYKRDYERYF. The CDR3 DNA follows: TGTGCCAGCAGTTATAAGCGGGACTACGAGCGGTACTTC.

The chain has TRBV20-1 and TRBJ2-3, with a tentative D call TRBD1 (5 bases). V lost 1 base and J lost 10, with 12 bases in between. The CDR3 spans 12 residues. Germline V lookup: CDR1 DFQATT, CDR2 SNEGSKA (reference sequence). As DNA, the CDR3 is TGCAGTGCTAGAGCAGGCAGGGATGCGCAGTATTTT. Translating it yields CSARAGRDAQYF.

This clonotype has a handful of counts. V usage is TRBV11-2 and J usage is TRBJ2-7; TRBD1 might be the D (6 bases). The length of the CDR3 is 14 residues. The V and J ends lost 0 bases and 3 bases respectively, with 9 bases between them. Germline V gene sequence: CDR1 SGHAT, CDR2 FQNNGV. In DNA, the CDR3 is TGTGCCAGCAGCTTAGATTTCAGGGGCTACGAGCAGTACTTC. Its translation is CASSLDFRGYEQYF.

This clonotype was observed at least ten times. V usage is TRBV7-9 and J usage is TRBJ2-1; 8 positions agree with TRBD2. Germline CDR1 SEHNR, CDR2 FQNEAQ (reference sequence). The V and J ends lost 4 bases and 9 bases, in that order; junction bases with no gene match: 11. CDR3 length equals 15 residues. In DNA, the CDR3 is TGTGCCAGCAGCTCAATGCGGGAGGCCAGGAGTGAGCAGTTCTTC. Amino acid sequence: CASSSMREARSEQFF.

This rearrangement joins TRBV30 to TRBJ1-2; D gene unclear. V dropped 2 bases and J dropped 8 bases, with 9 bases sitting between them. Germline CDR1 GTSNPN, CDR2 SVGIG (reference sequence). The CDR3 covers 11 residues. CDR3 bases: TGTGCCTGGAGTACCGGGGTCGGCTACACCTTC. As protein: CAWSTGVGYTF.